The 3 T cell receptor beta chains presented below share a single source sample, sequenced in a study of glioma-infiltrating T cells after dendritic cell vaccination. Time point in this sample: after dendritic cell vaccination, including at tumor progression/relapse. This table comes from immunoSEQ multiplex PCR, and its TCRdb copy is limited to in-frame clones, with some not included. The table records 100,000 or so clones, 75% to 90% of them present only once. The material was blood, obtained after dendritic cell vaccination. These receptors were collected from a human donor with glioblastoma.

The chain links TRBV5-1 to TRBJ1-3; D unclear. Looked up from germline, CDR1 is SGHRS and CDR2 is YFSETQ. The CDR3 totals 15 residues. Trimming pared 2 bases from V and 0 bases from J, leaving 9 bases between. The CDR3 DNA is TGCGCCAGCAGCTTCTCAGGCGTCTCTGGAAACACCATATATTTT. Translation gives CASSFSGVSGNTIYF.

CDR3 in amino acids: CASSFWLFYGYTF. The CDR3 DNA is TGTGCCAGCAGCTTTTGGCTCTTCTATGGCTACACCTTC. The chain employs TRBV7-9 and TRBJ1-2; D uncertain. Germline-derived CDR1 and CDR2 are SEHNR and FQNEAQ (reference sequence). V lost 3 bases to trimming and J lost 4 bases, with 9 bases between them. The CDR3 consists of 13 residues.

J is TRBJ2-1 and V is TRBV5-1; 8 bases agree with TRBD2. Germline values: CDR1 SGHRS, CDR2 YFSETQ. Trimming removed 1 base from V and 8 bases from J; junction bases left unmatched: 5. This CDR3 region has 14 residues. CDR3 region: CASSLSGGPYEQFF. The CDR3 nucleotides read TGCGCCAGCAGCTTGTCGGGGGGGCCCTATGAGCAGTTCTTC.